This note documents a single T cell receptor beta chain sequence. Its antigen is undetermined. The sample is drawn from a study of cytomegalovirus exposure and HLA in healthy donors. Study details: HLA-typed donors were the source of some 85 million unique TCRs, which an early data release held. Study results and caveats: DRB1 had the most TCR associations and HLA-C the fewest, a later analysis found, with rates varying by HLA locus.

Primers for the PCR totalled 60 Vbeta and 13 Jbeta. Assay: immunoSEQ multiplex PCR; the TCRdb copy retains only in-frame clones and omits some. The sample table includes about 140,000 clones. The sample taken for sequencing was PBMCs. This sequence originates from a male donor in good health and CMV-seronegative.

CDR3 in amino acids: CASSLASGATDTQYF. CDR3 nucleotides: TGTGCCAGCAGCTTAGCTAGCGGGGCTACAGATACGCAGTATTTT. The V gene is TRBV13, the J gene TRBJ2-3; 9 bases fit TRBD2. Germline V gene lookup returns CDR1 PRHDT and CDR2 FYEKMQ (reference sequence). This CDR3 comprises 15 residues. With V trimmed by 1 base and J by 3 bases, 2 bases remained unmatched.